This T cell receptor (beta chain) emerged from a study of T cell changes during pregnancy in multiple sclerosis. The assay was immunoSEQ multiplex PCR, and TCRdb's table has in-frame clones only and misses some. The sample records about 57,000 clones, 90% being singletons. Trimming shortened V by 6 bases and J by 10 bases, and 25 bases separated the two germline ends. The CDR3 runs 16 residues. Germline-derived CDR1 and CDR2 are LNHNV and YYDKDF (reference sequence). The clonotype comes from a female donor in good health, enrolled as a control in a pregnancy study. The chain couples TRBV15 to TRBJ2-1; D is perhaps TRBD2 (5 bases). The sequencing used peripheral blood, collected in the first trimester of pregnancy. The CDR3 bases are TGTGCCACCAGGAACCCCTTACTTATCAACCGAGGGGAGCAGTTCTTC. This gives the protein CATRNPLLINRGEQFF.